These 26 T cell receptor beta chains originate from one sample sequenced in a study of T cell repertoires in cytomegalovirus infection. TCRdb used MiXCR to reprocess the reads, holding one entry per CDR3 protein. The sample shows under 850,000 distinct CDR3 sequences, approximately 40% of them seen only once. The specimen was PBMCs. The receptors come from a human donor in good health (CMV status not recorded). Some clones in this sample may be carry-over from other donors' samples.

The CDR3 here is CASGDLGAFF. The CDR3 DNA sequence: TGTGCCAGCGGGGATTTAGGAGCTTTCTTT. The chain couples TRBV28 to TRBJ1-1; D remains ambiguous. V lost 8 bases, J lost 10 bases, and 11 bases lay in between. CDR3 size: 10 residues. Per germline, CDR1 MDHEN and CDR2 SYDVKM.

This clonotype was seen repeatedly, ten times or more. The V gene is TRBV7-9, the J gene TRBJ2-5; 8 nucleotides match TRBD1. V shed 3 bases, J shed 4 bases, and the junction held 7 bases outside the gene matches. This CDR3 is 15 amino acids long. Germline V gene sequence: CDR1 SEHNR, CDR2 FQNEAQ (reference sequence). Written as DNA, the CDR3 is TGTGCCAGCAGCTTGTGGACAGGGTACCGAGAGACCCAGTACTTC. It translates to CASSLWTGYRETQYF. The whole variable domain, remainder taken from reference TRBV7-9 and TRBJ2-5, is DTGVSQNPRHKITKRGQNVTFRCDPISEHNRLYWYRQTLGQGPEFLTYFQNEAQLEKSRLLSDRFSAERPKGSFSTLEIQRTEQGDSAMYLCASSLWTGYRETQYFGPGTRLLVL.

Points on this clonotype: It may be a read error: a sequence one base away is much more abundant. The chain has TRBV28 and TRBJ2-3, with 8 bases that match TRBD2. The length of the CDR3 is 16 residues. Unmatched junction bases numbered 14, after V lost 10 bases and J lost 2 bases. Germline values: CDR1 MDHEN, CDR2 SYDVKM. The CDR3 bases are TGTGCCAACAGCGTCTCGATAGCGGGGTCCACAGATACGCAGTATTTT. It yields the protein CANSVSIAGSTDTQYF.

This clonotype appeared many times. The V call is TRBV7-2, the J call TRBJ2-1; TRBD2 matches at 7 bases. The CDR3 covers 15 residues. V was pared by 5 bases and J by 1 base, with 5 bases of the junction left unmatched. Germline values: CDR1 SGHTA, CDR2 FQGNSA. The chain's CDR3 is CASSQSGTSYNEQFF. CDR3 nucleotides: TGTGCCAGCAGCCAGAGCGGGACTTCCTACAATGAGCAGTTCTTC.

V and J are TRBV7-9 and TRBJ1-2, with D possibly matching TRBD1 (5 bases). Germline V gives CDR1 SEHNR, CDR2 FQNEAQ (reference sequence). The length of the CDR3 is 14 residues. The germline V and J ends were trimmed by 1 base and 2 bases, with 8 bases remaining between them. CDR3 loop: CASSLGRDNYGYTF. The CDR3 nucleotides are TGTGCCAGCAGCTTAGGCCGGGACAACTATGGCTACACCTTC.

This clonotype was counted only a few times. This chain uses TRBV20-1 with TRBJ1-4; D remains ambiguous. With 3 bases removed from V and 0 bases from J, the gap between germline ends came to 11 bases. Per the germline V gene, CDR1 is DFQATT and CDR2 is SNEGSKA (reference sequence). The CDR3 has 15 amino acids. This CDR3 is CSASRAVATNEKLFF. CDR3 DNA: TGCAGTGCTAGTAGAGCCGTTGCAACTAATGAAAAACTGTTTTTT.

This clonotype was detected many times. The CDR3 region has the DNA TGTGCCAGCAGTGACGCCGCAGGTCCGGGGCATGAGCAGTTCTTC. This sequence encodes CASSDAAGPGHEQFF. The chain joins TRBV28 to TRBJ2-1; D assignment may be TRBD1 or TRBD2 (5 bases each). The germline V gene has CDR1 MDHEN and CDR2 SYDVKM. The V end lost 5 bases, the J end lost 8 bases, and 19 bases lay between the germline ends. The CDR3 is made up of 15 amino acids.

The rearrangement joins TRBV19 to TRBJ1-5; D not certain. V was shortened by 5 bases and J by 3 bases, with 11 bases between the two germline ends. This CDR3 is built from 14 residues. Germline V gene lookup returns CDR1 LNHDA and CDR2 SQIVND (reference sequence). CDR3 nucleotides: TGTGCCAGTAGTTTCAGTGCCCCCAATCAGCCCCAGCATTTT. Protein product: CASSFSAPNQPQHF.

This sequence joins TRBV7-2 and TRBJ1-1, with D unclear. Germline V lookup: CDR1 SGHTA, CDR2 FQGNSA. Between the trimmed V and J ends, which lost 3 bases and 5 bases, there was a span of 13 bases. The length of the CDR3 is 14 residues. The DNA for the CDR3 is TGTGCCAGCAGCTTCCATACCGAGGGAACTGAAGCTTTCTTT. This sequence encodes CASSFHTEGTEAFF.

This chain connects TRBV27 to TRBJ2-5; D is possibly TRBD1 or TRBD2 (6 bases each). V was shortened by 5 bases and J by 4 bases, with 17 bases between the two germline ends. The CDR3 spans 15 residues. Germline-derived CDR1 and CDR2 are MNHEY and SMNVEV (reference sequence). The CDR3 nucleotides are TGTGCCAGCAGTCCTCAGGGGACTGCCGGAGAGACCCAGTACTTC. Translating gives CASSPQGTAGETQYF.

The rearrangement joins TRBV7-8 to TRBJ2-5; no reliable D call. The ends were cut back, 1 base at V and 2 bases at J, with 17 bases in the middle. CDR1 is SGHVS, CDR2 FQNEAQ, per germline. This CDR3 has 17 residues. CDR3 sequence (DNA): TGTGCCAGCAGCTTAGACGTCCGTGGACCTGGACAAGAGACCCAGTACTTC. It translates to CASSLDVRGPGQETQYF.

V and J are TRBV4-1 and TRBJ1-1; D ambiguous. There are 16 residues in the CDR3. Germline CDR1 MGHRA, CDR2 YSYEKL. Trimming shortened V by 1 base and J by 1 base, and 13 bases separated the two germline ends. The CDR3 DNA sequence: TGCGCCAGCAGCCAAGGGGTTTTTTGGTCGAACACTGAAGCTTTCTTT. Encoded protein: CASSQGVFWSNTEAFF.

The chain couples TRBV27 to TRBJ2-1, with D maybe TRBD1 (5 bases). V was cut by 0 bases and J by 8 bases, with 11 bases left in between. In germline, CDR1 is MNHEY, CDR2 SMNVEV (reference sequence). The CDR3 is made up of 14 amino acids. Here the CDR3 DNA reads TGTGCCAGCAGTTTATCGAAGGTCAGGGATGAGCAGTTCTTC. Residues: CASSLSKVRDEQFF.

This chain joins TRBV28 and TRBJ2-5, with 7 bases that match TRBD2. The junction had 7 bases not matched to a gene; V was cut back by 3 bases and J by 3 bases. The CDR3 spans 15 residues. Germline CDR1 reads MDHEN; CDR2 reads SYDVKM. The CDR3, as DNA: TGTGCCAGCAGTTTTCGTGGACTAGATAAAGAGACCCAGTACTTC. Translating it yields CASSFRGLDKETQYF.

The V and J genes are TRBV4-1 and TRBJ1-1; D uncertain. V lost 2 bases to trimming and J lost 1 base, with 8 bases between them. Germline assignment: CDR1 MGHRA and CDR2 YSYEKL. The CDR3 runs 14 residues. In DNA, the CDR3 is TGCGCCAGCAGCCAACGACATGGGAACACTGAAGCTTTCTTT. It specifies CASSQRHGNTEAFF.

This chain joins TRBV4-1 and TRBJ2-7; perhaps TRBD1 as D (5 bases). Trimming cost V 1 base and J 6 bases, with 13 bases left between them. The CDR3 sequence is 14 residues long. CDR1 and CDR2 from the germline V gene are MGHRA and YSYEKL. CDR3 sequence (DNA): TGCGCCAGCAGCCAAGTCCTAATGGGGCCCGAGCAGTACTTC. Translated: CASSQVLMGPEQYF.

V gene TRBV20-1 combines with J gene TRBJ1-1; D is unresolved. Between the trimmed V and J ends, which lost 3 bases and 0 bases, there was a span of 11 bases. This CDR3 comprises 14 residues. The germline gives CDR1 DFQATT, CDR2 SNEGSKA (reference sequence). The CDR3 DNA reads TGCAGTGCTAGGAAGGGTCAGTTGAACACTGAAGCTTTCTTT. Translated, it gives CSARKGQLNTEAFF.

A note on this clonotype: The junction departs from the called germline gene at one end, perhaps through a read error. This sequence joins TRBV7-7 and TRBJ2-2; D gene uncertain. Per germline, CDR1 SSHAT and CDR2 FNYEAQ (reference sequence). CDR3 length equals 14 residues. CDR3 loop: CASSPQTGTGELFF. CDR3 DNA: TGTGCTAGCAGCCCACAGACTGGCACCGGGGAGCTGTTTTTT.

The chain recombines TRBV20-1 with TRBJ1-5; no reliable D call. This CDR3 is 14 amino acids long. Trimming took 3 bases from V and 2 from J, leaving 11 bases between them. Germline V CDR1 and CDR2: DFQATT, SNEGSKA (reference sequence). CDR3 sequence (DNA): TGCAGTGCTAGGGTGGGGAATGGCAATCAGCCCCAGCATTTT. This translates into CSARVGNGNQPQHF.

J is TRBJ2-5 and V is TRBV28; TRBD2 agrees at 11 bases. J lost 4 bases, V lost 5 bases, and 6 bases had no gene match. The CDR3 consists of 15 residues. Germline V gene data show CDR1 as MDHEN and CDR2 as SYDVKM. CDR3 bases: TGTGCCAGCAGTCCCTCCCTAGCGGGAGGAGAGACCCAGTACTTC. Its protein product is CASSPSLAGGETQYF.

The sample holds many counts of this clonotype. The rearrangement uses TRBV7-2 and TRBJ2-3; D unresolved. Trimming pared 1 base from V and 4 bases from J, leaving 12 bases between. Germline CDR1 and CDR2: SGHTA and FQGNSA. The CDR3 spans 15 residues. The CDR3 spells CASSLELQRADTQYF. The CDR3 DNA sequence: TGTGCCAGCAGCTTAGAGCTCCAGCGTGCAGATACGCAGTATTTT.

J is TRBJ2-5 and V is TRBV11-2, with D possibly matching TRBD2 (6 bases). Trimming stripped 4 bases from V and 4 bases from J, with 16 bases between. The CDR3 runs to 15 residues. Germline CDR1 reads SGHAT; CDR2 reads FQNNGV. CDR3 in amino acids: CASSWAGMGGETQYF. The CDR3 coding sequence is TGTGCCAGCAGCTGGGCAGGGATGGGAGGAGAGACCCAGTACTTC.

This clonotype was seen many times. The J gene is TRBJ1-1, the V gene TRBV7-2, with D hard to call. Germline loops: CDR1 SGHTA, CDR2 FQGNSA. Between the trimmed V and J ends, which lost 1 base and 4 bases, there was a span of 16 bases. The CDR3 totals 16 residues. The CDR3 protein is CASSLEGTRVPTEAFF. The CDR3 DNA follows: TGTGCCAGCAGCTTAGAGGGTACTAGGGTTCCCACTGAAGCTTTCTTT.

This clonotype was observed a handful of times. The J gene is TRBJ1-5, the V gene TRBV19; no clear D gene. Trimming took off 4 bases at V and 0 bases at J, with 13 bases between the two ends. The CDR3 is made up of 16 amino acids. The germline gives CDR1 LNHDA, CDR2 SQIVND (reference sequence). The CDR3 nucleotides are TGTGCCAGTAGTAAAACAGATCTCATTAGCAATCAGCCCCAGCATTTT. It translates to CASSKTDLISNQPQHF.

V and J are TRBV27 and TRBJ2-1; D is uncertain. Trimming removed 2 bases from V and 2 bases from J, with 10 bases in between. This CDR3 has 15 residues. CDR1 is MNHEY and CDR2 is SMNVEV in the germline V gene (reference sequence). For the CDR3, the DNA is TGTGCCAGCAGTTTAACGGCAGATGCCTACAATGAGCAGTTCTTC. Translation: CASSLTADAYNEQFF.

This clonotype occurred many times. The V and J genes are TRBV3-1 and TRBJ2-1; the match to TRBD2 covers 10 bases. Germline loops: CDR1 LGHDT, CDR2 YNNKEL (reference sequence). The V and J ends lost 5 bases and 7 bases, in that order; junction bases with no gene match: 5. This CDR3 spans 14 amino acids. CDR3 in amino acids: CASSFLAGANEQFF. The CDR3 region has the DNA TGTGCCAGCAGCTTCCTAGCGGGAGCGAATGAGCAGTTCTTC.